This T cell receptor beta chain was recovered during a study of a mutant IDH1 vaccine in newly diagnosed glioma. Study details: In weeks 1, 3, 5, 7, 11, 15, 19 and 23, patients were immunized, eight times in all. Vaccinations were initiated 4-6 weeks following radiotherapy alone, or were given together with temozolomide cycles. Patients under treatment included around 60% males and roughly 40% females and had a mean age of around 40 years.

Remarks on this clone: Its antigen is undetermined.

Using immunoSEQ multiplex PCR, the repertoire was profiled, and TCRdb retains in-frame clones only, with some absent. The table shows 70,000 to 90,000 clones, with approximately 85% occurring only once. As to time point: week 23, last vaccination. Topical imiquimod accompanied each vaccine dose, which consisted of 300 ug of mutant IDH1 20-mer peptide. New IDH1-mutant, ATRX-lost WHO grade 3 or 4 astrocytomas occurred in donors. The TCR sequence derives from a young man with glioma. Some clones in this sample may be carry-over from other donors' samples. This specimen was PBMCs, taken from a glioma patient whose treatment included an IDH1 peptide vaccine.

The CDR3 DNA follows: TGTGCCAGCAGCTTGGGCGTATTTCGGGCTGGCACTGAAGCTTTCTTT. Protein product: CASSLGVFRAGTEAFF. The rearrangement joins TRBV5-6 to TRBJ1-1; D gene unclear. V was shortened by 0 bases and J by 4 bases, with 16 bases between the two germline ends. CDR1 is SGHDT, CDR2 YYEEEE, per germline. The CDR3 is 16 residues long.